This is a list of T cell receptor beta chains from one sample in a study of cytomegalovirus exposure and HLA in healthy donors. Sequencing used immunoSEQ multiplex PCR; TCRdb keeps in-frame clones, though not all of them. Of about 150,000 clones in the sample, approximately 80% are singletons; the top ten hold roughly 2.3%. Sequenced: PBMCs. The receptors stem from a male donor in good health and CMV-seronegative. Both conserved end residues are part of each CDR3. D genes are given only for firm matches. The size field is filled for only some rows; it gives once, few, many or a size class.

>TRBV27|NA|TRBJ2-3|once
TGTGCCAGCAGGCCGGACTTAACGACAAATACGCAGTATTTT
CASRPDLTTNTQYF
>TRBV10-3|TRBD1|TRBJ1-1|NA
TGTGCCATCAGTGAGACGACAGGGGGGAACACTGAAGCTTTCTTT
CAISETTGGNTEAFF
>TRBV28|NA|TRBJ2-7|NA
TGTGCCACCCAGCCAGGGGTCTCCTACGAGCAGTACTTC
CATQPGVSYEQYF
>TRBV7-3|TRBD2|TRBJ2-6|NA
TGTGCCAGCAGCTTAGAGCCTAGCGGGGGCTCTGGGGCCAACGTCCTGACTTTC
CASSLEPSGGSGANVLTF
>TRBV7-2|NA|TRBJ1-5|NA
TGTGCCAGCAGCTTAAGCCAGGGTACCAATCAGCCCCAGCATTTT
CASSLSQGTNQPQHF
>TRBV28|NA|TRBJ2-7|NA
TGTGCCAGCAGTATTGACAGTTCCTACGAGCAGTACTTC
CASSIDSSYEQYF
>TRBV7-3|TRBD2|TRBJ2-5|once
TGTGCCAGCAGCTTATTAGCGGGGGCCCAAGAGACCCAGTACTTC
CASSLLAGAQETQYF
>TRBV7-9|TRBD2|TRBJ2-3|once
TGTGCCAGCAGCCCAGGCGGGGGGAGGGCAGATACGCAGTATTTT
CASSPGGGRADTQYF
>TRBV9|NA|TRBJ1-4|NA
TGTGCCAGCAGCGCCACCGGAGGAACTAATGAAAAACTGTTTTTT
CASSATGGTNEKLFF
>TRBV28|TRBD2|TRBJ2-4|NA
TGTGCCAGCAGTTTAACAGTCAGCGGGGGCCGAAAAAACATTCAGTACTTC
CASSLTVSGGRKNIQYF
>TRBV28|TRBD1|TRBJ1-2|NA
TGTGCCAGCAGTCCCCTACAGGGGGGGTTGTACACCTTC
CASSPLQGGLYTF
>TRBV6-5|NA|TRBJ2-5|NA
TGTGCCAGCAGTTACGGCCATGGCCCAGGGGAGCAGTACTTC
CASSYGHGPGEQYF
>TRBV7-9|TRBD1|TRBJ1-1|NA
TGTGCCAGCAGCAACTGGGGACAGGTGGACACTGAAGCTTTCTTT
CASSNWGQVDTEAFF
>TRBV4-3|NA|TRBJ1-1|NA
TGCGCCAGCAGCCAATTCGGGATCACTGAAGCTTTCTTT
CASSQFGITEAFF
>TRBV19|TRBD1|TRBJ2-2|few
TGTGCCAGTAGTGCCCGGGACAGGTCGACCGGGGAGCTGTTTTTT
CASSARDRSTGELFF
>TRBV4-1|NA|TRBJ2-4|NA
TGCGCCAGCAGCCAAGGGCCGTTAAACATTCAGTACTTC
CASSQGPLNIQYF
>TRBV5-6|TRBD1|TRBJ1-2|NA
TGTGCCAGCAGCTTGCCTTTGACAGGGGTTAACTATGGCTACACCTTC
CASSLPLTGVNYGYTF
>TRBV4-2|NA|TRBJ1-1|NA
TGTGCCAGCAGCATACTTAGATCGAACACTGAAGCTTTCTTT
CASSILRSNTEAFF
>TRBV4-1|NA|TRBJ2-7|NA
TGCGCCAGCAGCCAGGGCCAGGACTCCTACGAGCAGTACTTC
CASSQGQDSYEQYF
>TRBV9|NA|TRBJ2-1|NA
TGTGCCAGCAGCGTAGGGGCGGGATCCTACAATGAGCAGTTCTTC
CASSVGAGSYNEQFF
>TRBV5-6|TRBD1|TRBJ2-7|NA
TGTGCCAGCAGCCCGCCGGACAGGGGGTACGAGCAGTACTTC
CASSPPDRGYEQYF
>TRBV5-1|TRBD1|TRBJ2-7|few
TGCGCCAGCAGCCCGGGGACAGGGTACGACGAGCAGTACTTC
CASSPGTGYDEQYF
>TRBV5-1|NA|TRBJ2-6|few
TGCGCCAGCAGTGGGCAGGCTGGGGCCAACGTCCTGACTTTC
CASSGQAGANVLTF
>TRBV2|NA|TRBJ2-5|NA
TGTGCCAGCAGTGAATACAGGGTTGAGACCCAGTACTTC
CASSEYRVETQYF
>TRBV5-1|TRBD1|TRBJ2-7|NA
TGCGCCAGCAGCTCACCGGGACAGGGATTTTACGAGCAGTACTTC
CASSSPGQGFYEQYF
>TRBV16|TRBD2|TRBJ2-7|NA
TGTGCCAGCAGCCAGCTACTAGCGGGAGACCGCGAGCAGTACTTC
CASSQLLAGDREQYF
>TRBV6-1|NA|TRBJ2-5|NA
TGTGCCAGCAGTGAGACAGTTCCTTCTGAGACCCAGTACTTC
CASSETVPSETQYF
>TRBV7-2|NA|TRBJ2-7|NA
TGTGCCAGCAGCATATCAGGGGGGTTCGGTTACGAGCAGTACTTC
CASSISGGFGYEQYF
>TRBV19|NA|TRBJ1-2|few
TGTGCCAGTAGTTTCACGACAGTGATCTATGGCTACACCTTC
CASSFTTVIYGYTF
>TRBV19|NA|TRBJ2-2|NA
TGTGCCAGTAGTATAGTAACGGGAGTCACCGGGGAGCTGTTTTTT
CASSIVTGVTGELFF
>TRBV29-1|TRBD2|TRBJ2-2|NA
TGCAGCGTTGAACGGGGGCGGGAGGCCGGGGAGCTGTTTTTT
CSVERGREAGELFF
>TRBV4-2|NA|TRBJ1-4|NA
TGTGCCAGCAGCCAAGATCGATACGAGGAAGAAAAACTGTTTTTT
CASSQDRYEEEKLFF
>TRBV28|NA|TRBJ2-7|NA
TGTGCCAGCAGTTTAGGATCAGGATACGAGCAGTACTTC
CASSLGSGYEQYF
>TRBV28|TRBD1|TRBJ2-7|NA
TGTGCCAGCAGTTTAACCGGTGGACAGGGGGCCTCCTACGAGCAGTACTTC
CASSLTGGQGASYEQYF
>TRBV7-2|TRBD1|TRBJ1-2|NA
TGTGCCAGCAGCGGCCGGGACAGGGGGACCAACTATGGCTACACCTTC
CASSGRDRGTNYGYTF
>TRBV5-1|TRBD1|TRBJ2-7|few
TGCGCCAGCAGCTCGGACAGGGGGCCGTACGAGCAGTACTTC
CASSSDRGPYEQYF
>TRBV27|TRBD1|TRBJ2-7|NA
TGTGCCAGCACCTTACTCGGGACAGGGTTCTACGAGCAGTACTTC
CASTLLGTGFYEQYF
>TRBV7-9|NA|TRBJ2-7|few
TGTGCCAGCAGCTTATGGCACGAGCAGTACTTC
CASSLWHEQYF
>TRBV6-5|NA|TRBJ2-5|NA
TGTGCCAGCAGGGACGGAGGGACCCAGTACTTC
CASRDGGTQYF
>TRBV5-6|NA|TRBJ2-2|NA
TGTGCCAGCAGCTTGAGGGGTGGCACCGGGGAGCTGTTTTTT
CASSLRGGTGELFF
>TRBV5-1|NA|TRBJ2-7|NA
TGCGCCAGCAGCTGGGGGGACCCCACCTACGAGCAGTACTTC
CASSWGDPTYEQYF
>TRBV10-3|TRBD1|TRBJ2-5|NA
TGTGCCATCAGTGACCCTGACAGGGGTGGAATGGGGACCCAGTACTTC
CAISDPDRGGMGTQYF
>TRBV5-1|TRBD1|TRBJ2-7|few
TGCGCCAGCCCTTACAGGGGGCTCACCTACGAGCAGTACTTC
CASPYRGLTYEQYF
>TRBV6-6|NA|TRBJ1-6|few
TGTGCCAGCAGTTATGAATTGCAGGGTTCACCCCTCCACTTT
CASSYELQGSPLHF
>TRBV11-3|TRBD2|TRBJ2-3|NA
TGTGCCAGCAGCTCGGGCGGGGGGGCCAACACAGATACGCAGTATTTT
CASSSGGGANTDTQYF
>TRBV6-5|NA|TRBJ1-2|NA
TGTGCCAGCAGTTACCCTAACCAGGGGGGCTACACCTTC
CASSYPNQGGYTF
>TRBV7-2|NA|TRBJ2-7|NA
TGTGCCAGCAGCTTAGCCCGGAGCTACGAGCAGTACTTC
CASSLARSYEQYF
>TRBV19|TRBD1|TRBJ1-5|NA
TGTGCCTGCCGGGACAGATCCATCAATCAGCCCCAGCATTTT
CACRDRSINQPQHF
>TRBV4-1|TRBD1|TRBJ2-1|NA
TGCGCCAGCAGCCTTCGACAGGGGGCTATGTATGAGCAGTTCTTC
CASSLRQGAMYEQFF
>TRBV15|TRBD2|TRBJ2-3|once
TGTGCCACCAGCCTAACCGGGGGACTAGCACTCCCATCGCCATTCACAGATACGCAGTATTTT
CATSLTGGLALPSPFTDTQYF
>TRBV4-2|NA|TRBJ2-7|NA
TGTGCCAGCAGCCAAGCCGCGAGCTCGAGCTCCTACGAGCAGTACTTC
CASSQAASSSSYEQYF
>TRBV27|TRBD1|TRBJ1-5|NA
TGTGCCAGCAGCTTGACAGGGAATCAGCCCCAGCATTTT
CASSLTGNQPQHF
>TRBV30|NA|TRBJ1-5|once
TGTGCCTGGACCCCCAATGACAGCCCCCATCAGCCCCAGCATTTT
CAWTPNDSPHQPQHF
>TRBV27|NA|TRBJ2-7|NA
TGTGCCAGCAGTTCCCTCCGGGCCTACGAGCAGTACTTC
CASSSLRAYEQYF
>TRBV10-3|TRBD2|TRBJ2-2|NA
TGTGCCATCAGCGGGGGGGCGAACACCGGGGAGCTGTTTTTT
CAISGGANTGELFF
>TRBV5-6|NA|TRBJ2-5|NA
TGTGCCAGCAGCTTGGGAGCAGGGCCGGAGACCCAGTACTTC
CASSLGAGPETQYF
>TRBV4-3|TRBD1|TRBJ1-2|few
TGCGCCAGCAGCCAAGAAGTGGGACAGACAATCTATGGCTACACCTTC
CASSQEVGQTIYGYTF
>TRBV7-2|TRBD1|TRBJ2-3|NA
TGTGCCAGCAGCTCCGAAGGACAGGGGAGCACAGATACGCAGTATTTT
CASSSEGQGSTDTQYF
>TRBV7-9|NA|TRBJ1-4|few
TGTGCCAGCAGCTTAGGGGGCGCCGAAGAAAAACTGTTTTTT
CASSLGGAEEKLFF
>TRBV28|NA|TRBJ2-7|NA
TGTGCCAGCAGATCGTCTGGGCGGGGTTCCTACGAGCAGTACTTC
CASRSSGRGSYEQYF